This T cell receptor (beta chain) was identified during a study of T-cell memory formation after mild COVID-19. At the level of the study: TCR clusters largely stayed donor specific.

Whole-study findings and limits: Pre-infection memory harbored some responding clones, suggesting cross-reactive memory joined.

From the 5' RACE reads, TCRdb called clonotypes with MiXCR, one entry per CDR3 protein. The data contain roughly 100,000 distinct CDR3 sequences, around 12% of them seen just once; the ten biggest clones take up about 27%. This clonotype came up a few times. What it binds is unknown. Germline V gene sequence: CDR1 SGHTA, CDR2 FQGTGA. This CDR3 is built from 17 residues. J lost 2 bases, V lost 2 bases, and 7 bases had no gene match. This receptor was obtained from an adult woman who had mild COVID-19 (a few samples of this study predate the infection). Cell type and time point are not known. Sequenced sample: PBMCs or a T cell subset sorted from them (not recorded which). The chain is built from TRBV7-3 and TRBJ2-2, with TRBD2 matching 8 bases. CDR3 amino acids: CASSLVPSGSNTGELFF. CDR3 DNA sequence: TGTGCCAGCAGCTTAGTTCCCAGCGGGAGTAACACCGGGGAGCTGTTTTTT. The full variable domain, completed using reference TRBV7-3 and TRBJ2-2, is GAGVSQTPSNKVTEKGKYVELRCDPISGHTALYWYRQSLGQGPEFLIYFQGTGAADDSGLPNDRFFAVRPEGSVSTLKIQRTERGDSAVYLCASSLVPSGSNTGELFFGEGSRLTVL.